Shown below are 14 T cell receptor beta chains from a single sample sequenced in a study of blood T cells in healthy people across ages. A second about 6 to 12 cycle PCR used barcoded and J-beta primers. Using its own MiXCR run on the 5' RACE reads, TCRdb lists one record per CDR3 protein. The table includes approximately 1,700,000 distinct CDR3 sequences, 30% to 40% detected once. Sequencing was carried out using blood. Every receptor here comes from a human donor in good health.

The rearrangement joins TRBV5-1 to TRBJ1-2; no definite D call. This CDR3 contains 14 residues. V was shortened by 2 bases and J by 3 bases, with 11 bases between the two germline ends. Germline CDR1 is SGHRS and CDR2 is YFSETQ. In DNA form, the CDR3 reads TGCGCCAGCAGCTTTAGTATGGGTGACTATGGCTACACCTTC. Residues: CASSFSMGDYGYTF.

The genes are TRBV7-2 and TRBJ1-2; tentatively, D is TRBD1 (5 bases). There are 14 residues in the CDR3. The V gene's germline CDR1 is SGHTA and CDR2 FQGNSA. The germline V and J ends were trimmed by 5 bases and 8 bases, with 18 bases remaining between them. The chain's CDR3 is CASSPPGRRAGYTF. The CDR3 DNA sequence: TGTGCCAGCAGCCCCCCGGGACGGCGGGCGGGCTACACCTTC.

This clonotype was seen ten or more times. The chain couples TRBV29-1 to TRBJ2-7, with D possibly matching TRBD1 (6 bases). Germline CDR1 and CDR2: SQVTM and ANQGSEA. The germline V and J ends were trimmed by 7 bases and 0 bases, with 13 bases remaining between them. The CDR3 sequence is 13 residues long. The DNA of the CDR3 is TGCAGCGCACAGACAGGTTCCTCCTACGAGCAGTACTTC. Residues: CSAQTGSSYEQYF.

CDR3 amino acids: CASSQDLVTGAYEQYF. CDR3 DNA: TGTGCCAGCAGCCAAGATCTAGTGACAGGGGCCTACGAGCAGTACTTC. The chain links TRBV3-1 to TRBJ2-7, with 8 bases matching TRBD1. The CDR3 contains 16 residues. V lost 0 bases to trimming and J lost 2 bases; unmatched junction nucleotides: 6. The germline V gene encodes CDR1 LGHDT and CDR2 YNNKEL (reference sequence).

In this sample, this clonotype turned up many times. V is TRBV29-1 and J is TRBJ2-7; possible D gene TRBD1, 7 bases. The V end was cut by 1 base, the J end by 5 bases, with 15 bases between. The CDR3 loop spans 14 amino acids. Germline loops: CDR1 SQVTM, CDR2 ANQGSEA. The CDR3 sequence: CSVEGQGGNDEQYF. The CDR3 nucleotides are TGCAGCGTTGAAGGACAGGGAGGTAACGACGAGCAGTACTTC.

This clonotype was seen many times. The chain carries TRBV4-1 and TRBJ1-2; D possibly corresponds to TRBD1 (5 bases). Germline CDR1 MGHRA, CDR2 YSYEKL. The V end was cut by 0 bases, the J end by 2 bases, with 7 bases between. The CDR3 runs to 14 residues. CDR3 amino acids: CASSQEGGNYGYTF. The CDR3, as DNA: TGCGCCAGCAGCCAAGAGGGGGGGAACTATGGCTACACCTTC.

Only a few counts were recorded for this clonotype. The J gene is TRBJ2-1, the V gene TRBV10-3; tentatively, D is TRBD2 (7 bases). The length of the CDR3 is 18 residues. From germline, CDR1 is ENHRY and CDR2 SYGVKD. V dropped 0 bases and J dropped 6 bases, with 21 bases sitting between them. The CDR3 DNA reads as TGTGCCATCAGTGAGTCGGAACTCGCGGGGGCCCCCCTCAATGAGCAGTTCTTC. Translation gives CAISESELAGAPLNEQFF.

The chain couples TRBV4-1 to TRBJ1-5; no reliable D call. The CDR3 has 14 amino acids. V was pared by 1 base and J by 3 bases, with 7 bases between. Germline V CDR1 and CDR2: MGHRA, YSYEKL. CDR3 amino acids: CASSQGEPNQPQHF. The CDR3 DNA is TGCGCCAGCAGCCAAGGGGAGCCCAATCAGCCCCAGCATTTT.

Regarding this clonotype: At one boundary the junction diverges from the germline segment, which might be a read error. The CDR3 is CVSSSPGTSNYGYTF. The CDR3 coding sequence is TGTGTCAGCAGTAGTCCGGGAACCTCTAACTATGGCTACACCTTC. The chain has TRBV6-5 and TRBJ1-2, with D uncertain. The CDR3 totals 15 residues. Germline V gene sequence: CDR1 MNHEY, CDR2 SVGAGI.

This clonotype was observed a few times. The V and J genes are TRBV7-9 and TRBJ2-5, with D maybe TRBD2 (6 bases). Trimming removed 1 base from V and 11 bases from J, with 20 bases in between. This CDR3 region has 15 residues. Germline loops: CDR1 SEHNR, CDR2 FQNEAQ (reference sequence). The CDR3 bases are TGTGCCAGCAGCTTAGAGACTAGTAGAGACTGGGAGCAGTACTTC. Translated, it gives CASSLETSRDWEQYF.

Only a few counts were recorded for this clonotype. J is TRBJ2-5 and V is TRBV7-8; D possibly uses TRBD1 or TRBD2 (5 bases each). The end of the DNA aligns better with TRBJ2-7, so the J call may be wrong. Germline V gives CDR1 SGHVS, CDR2 FQNEAQ. The CDR3 has 15 residues. The CDR3 region is CASSLLGDGRYEQYF. The DNA for the CDR3 is TGTGCCAGCAGCTTATTGGGGGACGGTAGGTACGAGCAGTACTTC.

This clonotype has just a few counts. The genes are TRBV25-1 and TRBJ2-4; 7 bases align to TRBD2. CDR3 size: 15 residues. Germline CDR1 is MGHDK and CDR2 is SYGVNS. V lost 6 bases, J lost 5 bases, and 10 bases stayed unmatched. The DNA for the CDR3 is TGTGCCAGCAGCGACGGGGGGACCGTAGAAAACATTCAGTACTTC. Protein product: CASSDGGTVENIQYF.

The J gene is TRBJ1-2, the V gene TRBV10-3; TRBD1 might be the D (5 bases). V was clipped by 10 bases and J by 1 base, with 13 bases between them. Germline V gene lookup returns CDR1 ENHRY and CDR2 SYGVKD. The CDR3 extends over 13 amino acids. The CDR3 reads CATRDSLNYGYTF. The CDR3 coding sequence is TGTGCCACGAGAGACAGCCTTAACTATGGCTACACCTTC.

The chain has TRBV3-1 and TRBJ2-3; D unresolved. V was shortened by 7 bases and J by 9 bases, with 14 bases between the two germline ends. From germline, CDR1 is LGHDT and CDR2 YNNKEL (reference sequence). CDR3 size: 12 residues. CDR3: CASISSYGTQYF. The CDR3 coding sequence is TGTGCCAGCATCTCTTCGTACGGAACGCAGTATTTT.